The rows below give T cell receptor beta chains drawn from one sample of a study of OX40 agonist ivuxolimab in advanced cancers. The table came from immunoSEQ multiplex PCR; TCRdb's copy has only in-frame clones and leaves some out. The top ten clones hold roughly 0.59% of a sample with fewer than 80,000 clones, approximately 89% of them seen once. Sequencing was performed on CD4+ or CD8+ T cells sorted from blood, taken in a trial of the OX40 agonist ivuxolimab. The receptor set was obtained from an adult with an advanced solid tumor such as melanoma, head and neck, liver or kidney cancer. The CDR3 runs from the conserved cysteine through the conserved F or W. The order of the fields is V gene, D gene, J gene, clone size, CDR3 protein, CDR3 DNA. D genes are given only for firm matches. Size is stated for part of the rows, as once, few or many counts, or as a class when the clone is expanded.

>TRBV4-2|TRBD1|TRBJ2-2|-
CASSRGQEYTGELFF
TGTGCCAGCAGCCGCGGACAGGAGTACACCGGGGAGCTGTTTTTT
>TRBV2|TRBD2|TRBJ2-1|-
CASKTSSGGGNEQFF
TGTGCCAGCAAGACCTCTAGCGGGGGGGGTAATGAGCAGTTCTTC
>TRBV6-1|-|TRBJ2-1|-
CASSERARLAREQFF
TGTGCCAGCAGTGAAAGGGCGCGGCTGGCTCGGGAGCAGTTCTTC
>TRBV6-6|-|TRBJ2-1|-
CASSLVNSEQFF
TGTGCCAGCAGTTTAGTAAATAGTGAGCAGTTCTTC
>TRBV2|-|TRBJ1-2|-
CASSAGPNYGYTF
TGTGCCAGCAGTGCCGGGCCGAACTATGGCTACACCTTC
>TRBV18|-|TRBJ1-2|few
CASSPTGPGYGYTF
TGTGCCAGCTCACCCACGGGGCCCGGCTATGGCTACACCTTC
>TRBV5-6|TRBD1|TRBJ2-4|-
CASSFRGQGVKNIQYF
TGTGCCAGCAGCTTTAGGGGACAGGGGGTCAAAAACATTCAGTACTTC
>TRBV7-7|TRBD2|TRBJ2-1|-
CASSAKLTSGYNEQFF
TGTGCTAGCAGCGCAAAGTTGACTAGCGGTTACAATGAGCAGTTCTTC
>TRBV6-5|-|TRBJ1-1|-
CASSYSRHLEAFF
TGTGCCAGCAGTTACTCGAGACACTTAGAAGCTTTCTTT
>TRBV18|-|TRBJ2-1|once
CASSPLTGVYAEQFF
TGTGCCAGCTCACCATTAACAGGCGTATATGCTGAGCAGTTCTTC
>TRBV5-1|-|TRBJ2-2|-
CASRQVTGELFF
TGCGCCAGCAGACAGGTTACCGGGGAGCTGTTTTTT
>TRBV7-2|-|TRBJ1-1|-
CASSFGGRNTEAFF
TGTGCCAGCAGCTTTGGGGGCCGGAACACTGAAGCTTTCTTT
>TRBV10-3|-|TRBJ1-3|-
CAISEPTGRRSGNTIYF
TGTGCCATCAGTGAGCCGACGGGGAGACGCTCTGGAAACACCATATATTTT
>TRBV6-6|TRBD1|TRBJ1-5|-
CASSSRTGAQHF
TGTGCCAGCAGTTCCCGGACAGGGGCCCAGCATTTT
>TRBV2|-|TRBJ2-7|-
CASSERGLAAPEQYF
TGTGCCAGCAGTGAAAGGGGACTCGCTGCTCCGGAGCAGTACTTC
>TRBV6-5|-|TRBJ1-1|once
CASSSTGPNTEAFF
TGTGCCAGCAGTTCCACCGGACCGAACACTGAAGCTTTCTTT
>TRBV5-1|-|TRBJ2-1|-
CASSLVPEGWQFF
TGCGCCAGCAGCTTGGTTCCAGAGGGATGGCAGTTCTTC
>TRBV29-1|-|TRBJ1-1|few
CSVGDVNTEAFF
TGCAGCGTTGGAGATGTGAACACTGAAGCTTTCTTT
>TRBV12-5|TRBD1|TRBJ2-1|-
CASGFGQGSYNEQFF
TGTGCTAGTGGTTTCGGACAGGGGTCCTACAATGAGCAGTTCTTC
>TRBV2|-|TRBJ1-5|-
CASSVEGASNQPQHF
TGTGCCAGCAGTGTCGAAGGGGCAAGCAATCAGCCCCAGCATTTT
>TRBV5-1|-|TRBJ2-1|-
CASSLNAAGHYNEQFF
TGCGCCAGCAGCTTGAACGCGGCAGGCCACTACAATGAGCAGTTCTTC
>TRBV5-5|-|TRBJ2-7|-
CASSPTGGTYEQYF
TGTGCCAGCAGCCCTACCGGGGGAACCTACGAGCAGTACTTC
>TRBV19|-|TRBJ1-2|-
CASTKEGSNYGYTF
TGTGCCAGTACTAAAGAGGGATCGAACTATGGCTACACCTTC
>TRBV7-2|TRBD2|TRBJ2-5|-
CASSQLGSASGYQETQYF
TGTGCCAGCAGCCAGCTGGGGTCTGCTAGCGGGTATCAAGAGACCCAGTACTTC
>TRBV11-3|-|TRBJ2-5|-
CASSLGRTSNQETQYF
TGTGCCAGCAGCTTAGGTAGGACAAGCAACCAAGAGACCCAGTACTTC
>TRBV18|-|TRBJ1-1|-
CASGRGNTEAFF
TGTGCCAGCGGCAGGGGGAACACTGAAGCTTTCTTT
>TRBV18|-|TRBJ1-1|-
CASSPTGGTLNTEAFF
TGTGCCAGCTCACCAACCGGTGGAACGTTGAACACTGAAGCTTTCTTT
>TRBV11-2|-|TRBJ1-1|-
CASSPPGRTFF
TGTGCCAGCAGCCCCCCTGGGCGAACTTTCTTT
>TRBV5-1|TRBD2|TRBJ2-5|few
CASSLGGLAGTSETQYF
TGCGCCAGCAGCTTGGGGGGACTAGCGGGGACCTCAGAGACCCAGTACTTC
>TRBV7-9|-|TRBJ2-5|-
CASSLRSVETQYF
TGTGCCAGCAGCTTGAGGTCTGTCGAGACCCAGTACTTC
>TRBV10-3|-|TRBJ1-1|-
CAIADGNTEAFF
TGTGCCATCGCGGACGGTAACACTGAAGCTTTCTTT
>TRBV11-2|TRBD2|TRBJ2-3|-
CASSLDLAGGSTDTQYF
TGTGCCAGCAGCTTAGATCTCGCGGGGGGGAGCACAGATACGCAGTATTTT
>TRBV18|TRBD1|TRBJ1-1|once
CASSTTDRDTEAFF
TGTGCCAGCTCAACCACGGACAGGGACACTGAAGCTTTCTTT
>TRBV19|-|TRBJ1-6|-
CASSDQATNSPLHF
TGTGCCAGTAGTGATCAGGCTACGAATTCACCCCTCCACTTT
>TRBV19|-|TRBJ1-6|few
CASSLHGEPLHF
TGTGCCAGTAGTCTACACGGGGAACCCCTCCACTTT
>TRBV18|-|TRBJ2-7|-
CASSPAGDSSYEQYF
TGTGCCAGCTCACCGGCGGGGGACAGCTCCTACGAGCAGTACTTC
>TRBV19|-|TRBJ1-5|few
CASSMAGSNQPQHF
TGTGCCAGTAGTATGGCAGGCAGCAATCAGCCCCAGCATTTT
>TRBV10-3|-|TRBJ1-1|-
CAISVGWGSEAFF
TGTGCCATCAGTGTTGGCTGGGGGTCTGAAGCTTTCTTT
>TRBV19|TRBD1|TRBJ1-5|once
CASRIQGNSNQPQHF
TGTGCCAGTAGGATACAGGGGAATAGCAATCAGCCCCAGCATTTT
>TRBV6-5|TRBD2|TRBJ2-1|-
CASGRTSGGAEQFF
TGTGCCAGCGGCCGGACTAGCGGGGGGGCTGAGCAGTTCTTC
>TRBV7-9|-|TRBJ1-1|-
CASSLAEKSEAFF
TGTGCCAGCAGCTTAGCAGAAAAATCTGAAGCTTTCTTT